This record covers a single TCR beta chain. These data are taken from a study of T cells expressing NK-cell markers. Germline CDR1 LGHDT, CDR2 YNNKEL (reference sequence). The CDR3 covers 18 residues. TCRdb derives one entry per CDR3 protein from the 5' RACE reads, leaving out DNA. In all, the sample yields some 460,000 distinct CDR3 sequences. The sequencing input was blood T cells: a sorted CD56 or NKG2C T cell subset, CD4+ or CD8+ T cells, or bulk PBMC T cells (not recorded which). The chain recombines TRBV3-1 with TRBJ1-3; the TCRdb D gene call, TRBD1, has no DNA to confirm it. The sequence came from a woman aged 45-65 years in good health. The CDR3 region is CASSQTVLQPVSGNTIYF.